The 21 T cell receptor beta chains below all came from one sample that was sequenced in a study of blood T cells in healthy people across ages (dated by TCRdb to between 2014 and 2017). The method behind the library was 5' RACE. TCRdb names Illumina HiSeq 2500 as the instrument used. A second PCR of roughly 7 to 11 cycles was performed with a sample-barcoded 5' primer and a J-beta primer mix. The public reads were quality trimmed at Q25 with fastp and then assembled into clones with MiXCR by TCRdb, keeping productive beta chains. Rows matching on CDR3 protein sequence are summarized as one entry with the most common DNA and genes. The sample yields 890,000 or so distinct CDR3 sequences; approximately 65% were counted once. About a quarter of the sample rests with the top ten. The sample consisted of blood. The receptors derive from a man aged 25-40 years in good health.

The rearrangement links TRBV3-1 to TRBJ2-1; 12 bases match TRBD2. V was pared by 2 bases and J by 5 bases, with 7 bases of the junction left unmatched. CDR1 is LGHDT, CDR2 YNNKEL, per germline (reference sequence). The CDR3 consists of 17 residues. CDR3 loop: CASSQTLAGGPDNEQFF. CDR3 sequence (DNA): TGTGCCAGCAGCCAAACGCTAGCGGGGGGGCCGGACAATGAGCAGTTCTTC.

This clonotype was detected only a few times. The rearrangement joins TRBV7-2 to TRBJ2-1; 7 bases align to TRBD2. Germline CDR1 SGHTA, CDR2 FQGNSA. Trimming took 4 bases from V and 6 from J; bases not matched to a gene: 9. There are 15 residues in the CDR3. DNA for the CDR3: TGTGCCAGCAGCTCCGCTAGCGGACGAAGCAATGAGCAGTTCTTC. Translated: CASSSASGRSNEQFF.

CDR3 in amino acids: CASSLEDSGSSQYF. DNA of the CDR3: TGCGCCAGCAGCTTAGAAGACAGTGGGAGCTCGCAGTACTTC. The chain uses TRBV5-1 and TRBJ2-7; the D call may be TRBD1 or TRBD2 (5 bases each). Trimming shortened V by 2 bases and J by 9 bases, and 18 bases separated the two germline ends. The CDR3 loop spans 14 amino acids. Germline V gene data show CDR1 as SGHRS and CDR2 as YFSETQ.

This clonotype came up a few times. The V call is TRBV5-1, the J call TRBJ2-4, with D hard to call. Germline values: CDR1 SGHRS, CDR2 YFSETQ. The CDR3 loop spans 16 amino acids. The germline V and J ends were trimmed by 1 base and 1 base, with 12 bases remaining between them. DNA of the CDR3: TGCGCCAGCAGCTTGCTAGTCGGCAGGGCCAAAAACATTCAGTACTTC. Amino acids: CASSLLVGRAKNIQYF.

The chain uses TRBV2 and TRBJ1-2, with no clear D. The CDR3 sequence is 11 residues long. Germline loops: CDR1 SNHLY, CDR2 FYNNEI. Trimming stripped 5 bases from V and 7 bases from J, with 8 bases between. CDR3 nucleotide sequence: TGTGCCAGCAGTCAGGACTTTGGCTACACCTTC. This encodes CASSQDFGYTF.

The chain employs TRBV20-1 and TRBJ1-2; 8 nucleotides line up with TRBD1. CDR3 length equals 14 residues. V was clipped by 0 bases and J by 4 bases; unmatched bases: 4. Germline V lookup: CDR1 DFQATT, CDR2 SNEGSKA (reference sequence). The CDR3 loop is CSARDATGGYGYTF. Written as DNA, the CDR3 is TGCAGTGCTAGAGATGCAACAGGGGGCTATGGCTACACCTTC.

The rearrangement links TRBV6-5 to TRBJ2-5; D is perhaps TRBD2 (6 bases). Germline CDR1 reads MNHEY; CDR2 reads SVGAGI. The CDR3 runs to 11 residues. Trimming took off 7 bases at V and 11 bases at J, with 14 bases between the two ends. In DNA, the CDR3 is TGTGCCAGCACCGACGAACGGGGGCAGTACTTC. Translated, it gives CASTDERGQYF.

V is TRBV4-3 and J is TRBJ1-1; a possible D gene is TRBD1 (5 bases). V lost 4 bases to trimming and J lost 0 bases, with 12 bases between them. The CDR3 is made up of 15 amino acids. CDR1 and CDR2 from the germline V gene are LGHNA and YSLEER. This chain's CDR3 is CASSPREGLNTEAFF. For the CDR3, the DNA is TGCGCCAGCAGCCCTCGAGAGGGGTTGAACACTGAAGCTTTCTTT.

The CDR3 region has the DNA TGCGCCAGCAGCCTGGGTTTTTGGGCCCAGTACTTC. This gives the protein CASSLGFWAQYF. This chain links TRBV10-2 with TRBJ2-5; D call uncertain. Trimming stripped 6 bases from V and 9 bases from J, with 14 bases between. The CDR3 has 12 residues. Germline V gene data show CDR1 as WSHSY and CDR2 as SAAADI.

This sequence joins TRBV27 and TRBJ2-7; possibly TRBD1 or TRBD2 for D (5 bases each). The end of the DNA aligns better with TRBJ2-5, so the J call may be wrong. This CDR3 has 14 residues. Germline CDR1 reads MNHEY; CDR2 reads SMNVEV (reference sequence). The CDR3 DNA reads as TGTGCCAGCAGTTTATACACAGGCGGGGAGACCCAGTACTTC. Translated, it gives CASSLYTGGETQYF.

With respect to this clonotype: A read error may produce the germline difference seen at one junction end. The chain links TRBV5-6 to TRBJ2-1, with TRBD1 as a possible D gene (7 bases). CDR1 and CDR2 from the germline V gene are SGHDT and YYEEEE. The CDR3 is 13 residues long. CDR3 protein: CASGLGGQAEQFF. The CDR3 DNA sequence: TGTGCCAGCGGCTTGGGAGGACAGGCCGAGCAGTTCTTC.

This clonotype was counted only a few times. V usage is TRBV7-2 and J usage is TRBJ2-1; D remains ambiguous. Looked up from germline, CDR1 is SGHTA and CDR2 is FQGNSA. V dropped 4 bases and J dropped 3 bases, with 7 bases sitting between them. The CDR3 extends over 13 amino acids. The CDR3 coding sequence is TGTGCCAGCAGCTCAGCAGACTACAATGAGCAGTTCTTC. It codes for CASSSADYNEQFF.

This clonotype was detected a few times. The rearrangement uses TRBV11-2 and TRBJ2-1, with TRBD1 matching 8 bases. The CDR3 extends over 13 amino acids. Germline V CDR1 and CDR2: SGHAT, FQNNGV. V lost 10 bases, J lost 2 bases, and 4 bases stayed unmatched. The CDR3 is CATGQGAYNEQFF. For the CDR3, the DNA is TGTGCCACCGGACAGGGAGCCTACAATGAGCAGTTCTTC.

The gene calls are TRBV6-2 or TRBV6-3 and TRBJ2-4; TRBD1 matches at 8 bases. The J call may be in error: the DNA end matches TRBJ2-5 better. The CDR3 consists of 15 residues. Germline lookup yields CDR1 MNHEY and CDR2 SVGEGT. As DNA, the CDR3 is TGTGCCAGCAGTTACGACGCAGGGGGCGTGGAGACCCAGTACTTC. Residues: CASSYDAGGVETQYF.

The chain joins TRBV7-2 to TRBJ2-3; D is tentatively TRBD1 or TRBD2 (7 bases each). The CDR3 consists of 11 residues. V shed 5 bases and J shed 14 bases, with 14 bases lying between them. The germline V gene encodes CDR1 SGHTA and CDR2 FQGNSA. The CDR3 reads CASSQGGFGYF. As DNA, the CDR3 is TGTGCCAGCAGCCAGGGGGGGTTCGGGTATTTT. The full variable domain, its missing parts supplied by reference TRBV7-2 and TRBJ2-3, is GAGVSQSPSNKVTEKGKDVELRCDPISGHTALYWYRQSLGQGLEFLIYFQGNSAPDKSGLPSDRFSAERTGGSVSTLTIQRTQQEDSAVYLCASSQGGFGYFGPGTRLTVL.

The chain recombines TRBV5-5 with TRBJ2-4; no reliable D call. The last part of the DNA fits TRBJ2-7 better; the J call may be wrong. The CDR3 spans 11 residues. Germline-derived CDR1 and CDR2 are SGHKS and YYEKEE (reference sequence). The CDR3 sequence is CASSPMGEQYF. As DNA, the CDR3 is TGTGCCAGCAGCCCTATGGGCGAGCAGTACTTC.

V and J are TRBV12-3 or TRBV12-4 and TRBJ2-4; D not certain. V lost 6 bases to trimming and J lost 8 bases, with 8 bases between them. The CDR3 is 11 residues long. The DNA for the CDR3 is TGTGCCAGCAGCCTCACACACATTCAGTACTTC. The encoded protein is CASSLTHIQYF.

The chain uses TRBV11-2 and TRBJ2-2, with unresolved D. The ends were cut back, 3 bases at V and 1 base at J, with 9 bases in the middle. CDR3 length: 15 residues. The germline gives CDR1 SGHAT, CDR2 FQNNGV. DNA of the CDR3: TGTGCCAGCAGCTTCGCACCTTTGAACACCGGGGAGCTGTTTTTT. Translation gives CASSFAPLNTGELFF.

The chain links TRBV7-2 to TRBJ2-7; tentative D call: TRBD2 (5 bases). V lost 1 base and J lost 5, with 21 bases in between. Looked up from germline, CDR1 is SGHTA and CDR2 is FQGNSA. The CDR3 consists of 17 residues. Written as DNA, the CDR3 is TGTGCCAGCAGCTTAGTCAGGTCGGGGATGTTTCTCGACGAGCAGTACTTC. Encoded protein: CASSLVRSGMFLDEQYF.

This sequence joins TRBV12-3 or TRBV12-4 and TRBJ2-5; 13 bases line up with TRBD2. V was clipped by 6 bases and J by 5 bases; unmatched bases: 3. The CDR3 is 14 amino acids. In nucleotides, the CDR3 is TGTGCCAGCAGGCTGACTAGCGGGGGGGAGACCCAGTACTTC. Protein sequence: CASRLTSGGETQYF.

This clonotype has more than one count but fewer than ten. The V call is TRBV4-3, the J call TRBJ2-7, with D possibly TRBD1 on 6 matching bases. The CDR3 covers 14 residues. From germline, CDR1 is LGHNA and CDR2 YSLEER. Deletions cut 0 bases from V and 3 bases from J, with 9 bases between. The CDR3 protein is CASSQDEQGYEQYF. In DNA, the CDR3 is TGCGCCAGCAGCCAAGATGAACAGGGCTACGAGCAGTACTTC.